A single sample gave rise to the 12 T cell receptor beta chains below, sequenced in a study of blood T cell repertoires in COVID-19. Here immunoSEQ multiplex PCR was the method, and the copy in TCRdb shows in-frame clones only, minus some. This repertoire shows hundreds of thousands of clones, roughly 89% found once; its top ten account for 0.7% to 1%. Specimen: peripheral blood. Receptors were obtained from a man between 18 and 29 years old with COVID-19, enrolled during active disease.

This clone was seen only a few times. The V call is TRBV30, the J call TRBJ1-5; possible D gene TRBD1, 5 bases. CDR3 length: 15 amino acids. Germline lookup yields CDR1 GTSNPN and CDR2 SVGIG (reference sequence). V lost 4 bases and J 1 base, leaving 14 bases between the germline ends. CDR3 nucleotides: TGTGCCTGGACGCCCGGGGGACGGAGCAATCAGCCCCAGCATTTT. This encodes CAWTPGGRSNQPQHF.

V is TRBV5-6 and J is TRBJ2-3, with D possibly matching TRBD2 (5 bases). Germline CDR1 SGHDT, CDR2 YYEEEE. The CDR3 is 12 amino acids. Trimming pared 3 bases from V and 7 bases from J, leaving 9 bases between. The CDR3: CASSSLANTQYF. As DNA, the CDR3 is TGTGCCAGCAGCTCTCTAGCAAATACGCAGTATTTT.

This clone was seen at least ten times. CDR3 in amino acids: CASRSGFPSYEQYF. For the CDR3, the DNA is TGTGCCAGTAGGTCGGGGTTCCCCTCCTACGAGCAGTACTTC. The chain carries TRBV7-2 and TRBJ2-7, with D possibly matching TRBD2 (5 bases). V gave up 9 bases and J gave up 0 bases, with 15 bases separating them. The CDR3 extends over 14 amino acids. CDR1 and CDR2 (germline): SGHTA, FQGNSA.

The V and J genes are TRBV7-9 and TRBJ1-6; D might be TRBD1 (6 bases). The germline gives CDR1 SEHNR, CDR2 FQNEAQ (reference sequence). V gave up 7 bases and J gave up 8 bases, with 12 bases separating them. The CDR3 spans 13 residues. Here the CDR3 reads CASNPGQYSPLHF. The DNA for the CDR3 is TGTGCCAGCAACCCGGGACAATATTCACCCCTCCACTTT.

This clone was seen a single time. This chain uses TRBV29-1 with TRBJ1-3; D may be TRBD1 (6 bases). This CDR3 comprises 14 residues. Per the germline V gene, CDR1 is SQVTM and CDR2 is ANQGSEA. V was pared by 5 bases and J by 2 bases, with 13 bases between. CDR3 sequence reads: CSVRGHLTGNTIYF. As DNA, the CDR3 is TGCAGCGTTAGGGGACATTTGACTGGAAACACCATATATTTT.

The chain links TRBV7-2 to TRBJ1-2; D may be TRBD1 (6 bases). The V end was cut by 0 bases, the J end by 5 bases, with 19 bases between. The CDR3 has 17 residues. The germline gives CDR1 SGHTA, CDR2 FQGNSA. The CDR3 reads CASSLAILGRGGYGYTF. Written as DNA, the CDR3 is TGTGCCAGCAGCTTAGCGATTCTGGGCAGGGGCGGGTATGGCTACACCTTC.

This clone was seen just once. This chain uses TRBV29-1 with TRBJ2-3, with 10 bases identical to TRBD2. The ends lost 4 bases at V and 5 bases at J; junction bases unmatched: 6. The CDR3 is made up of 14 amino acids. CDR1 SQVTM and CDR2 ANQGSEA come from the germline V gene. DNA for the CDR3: TGCAGCGTTGCGCTAGCGGGAGTTCGAGATACGCAGTATTTT. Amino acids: CSVALAGVRDTQYF.

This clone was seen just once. CDR3 sequence reads: CASRLISGRAHEQYF. CDR3 DNA sequence: TGTGCCAGCAGGCTGATTAGCGGGAGGGCCCACGAGCAGTACTTC. The chain employs TRBV27 and TRBJ2-7, with 11 nucleotides matching TRBD2. From germline, CDR1 is MNHEY and CDR2 SMNVEV (reference sequence). The V segment lost 6 bases and the J segment 5 bases; nucleotides outside the gene matches: 9. This CDR3 spans 15 amino acids.

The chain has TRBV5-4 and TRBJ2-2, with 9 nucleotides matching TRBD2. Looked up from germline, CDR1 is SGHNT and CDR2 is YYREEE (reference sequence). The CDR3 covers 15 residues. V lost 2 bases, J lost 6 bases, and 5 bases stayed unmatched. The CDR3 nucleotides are TGTGCCAGCAGCTTCTCTAGCGGGATCGCCGGGGAGCTGTTTTTT. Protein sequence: CASSFSSGIAGELFF.

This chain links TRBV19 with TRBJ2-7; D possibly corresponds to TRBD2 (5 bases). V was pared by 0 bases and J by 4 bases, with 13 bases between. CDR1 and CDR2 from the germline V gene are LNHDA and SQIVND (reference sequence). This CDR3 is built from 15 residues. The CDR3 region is CASSIETSVPYEQYF. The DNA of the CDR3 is TGTGCCAGTAGTATAGAAACTAGTGTTCCTTACGAGCAGTACTTC.

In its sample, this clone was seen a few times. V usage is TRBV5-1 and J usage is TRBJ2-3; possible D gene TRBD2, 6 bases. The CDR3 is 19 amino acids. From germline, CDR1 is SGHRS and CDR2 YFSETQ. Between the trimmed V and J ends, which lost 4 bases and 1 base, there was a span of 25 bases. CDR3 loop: CASSPALDLQDYRTDTQYF. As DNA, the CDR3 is TGCGCCAGCAGCCCCGCCTTGGATTTACAGGACTACCGCACAGATACGCAGTATTTT.

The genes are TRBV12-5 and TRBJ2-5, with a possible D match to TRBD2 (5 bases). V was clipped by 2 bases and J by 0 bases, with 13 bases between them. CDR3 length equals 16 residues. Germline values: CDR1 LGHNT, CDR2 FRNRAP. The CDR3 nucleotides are TGTGCTAGTGGTTTGCCCCTCGGGAAGGACCAAGAGACCCAGTACTTC. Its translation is CASGLPLGKDQETQYF.